The clone carrying this T cell receptor (beta chain) has at least ten counts. The data are from a study of identical twins. The CDR3 sequence is 14 residues long. Losses at the gene ends were 6 bases for V and 0 bases for J; bases not matched to a gene: 2. In germline, CDR1 is SQVTM, CDR2 ANQGSEA. TCRdb reanalysed the 5' RACE reads using MiXCR and keeps one entry per CDR3 protein. This table holds some 600,000 distinct CDR3 sequences, roughly 7.1% found once. This same sample was also taken into another study, of yellow fever vaccine responses in identical twins.

The rearrangement joins TRBV29-1 to TRBJ2-2, with TRBD1 matching 9 bases. The sample was PBMCs. This clonotype originated in a woman aged 18 to 35 in good health. The CDR3: CSVRTGANTGELFF. In nucleotides, the CDR3 is TGCAGCGTCCGGACAGGGGCGAACACCGGGGAGCTGTTTTTT.